This T cell receptor (beta chain) was observed in a study of blood T cell repertoires in COVID-19. The protocol was immunoSEQ multiplex PCR, while the TCRdb copy is restricted to in-frame clones and leaves out a portion. The table records roughly 250,000 clones, roughly 88% of them present only once. The germline V gene encodes CDR1 SQVTM and CDR2 ANQGSEA. The CDR3 is 13 amino acids. The trim removed 3 bases at V and 4 bases at J, leaving 2 bases unmatched. The sequenced sample consisted of PBMCs or T cells enriched from blood (not recorded which). The origin of this receptor is a woman between 40 and 50 years old with acute COVID-19. The chain has TRBV29-1 and TRBJ2-5, with 10 bases matching TRBD1. The CDR3 region is CSVDRTGGETQYF. As DNA, the CDR3 is TGCAGCGTTGATCGGACAGGGGGAGAGACCCAGTACTTC.